Listed here are 23 T cell receptor beta chains from one sample, sequenced in a study of T cells in Graves' hyperthyroidism and ophthalmopathy. RNA transcripts gave rise to amplified TCR beta CDR3 regions. Initially, a first-round RT-PCR of the TCR CDR3 employed the HTBI primer set. TCRdb analysed the multiplex PCR reads with MiXCR anew, one entry per CDR3 protein. The sample has roughly 500,000 distinct CDR3 sequences, roughly 13% seen once. Sequenced input: blood. These receptors originate from a woman in her twenties or thirties with Graves' hyperthyroidism that later progressed to Graves' ophthalmopathy.

Many counts were recorded for this clonotype. The rearrangement links TRBV3-1 to TRBJ1-5, with 7 nucleotides matching TRBD1. CDR3 length: 14 amino acids. Germline V CDR1 and CDR2: LGHDT, YNNKEL (reference sequence). V lost 4 bases and J lost 6; bases outside the gene matches: 6. CDR3 sequence: CASSPRTGGQPQHF. In nucleotides, the CDR3 is TGTGCCAGCAGCCCCCGGACAGGCGGTCAGCCCCAGCATTTT.

CDR3 DNA sequence: TGTGCCAGCAGTTACCCGGGACTAGTCGGGGAGCAGTTCTTC. It yields the protein CASSYPGLVGEQFF. The rearrangement joins TRBV6-9 to TRBJ2-1; 8 bases fit TRBD2. The CDR3 covers 14 residues. V lost 3 bases to trimming and J lost 10 bases; unmatched junction nucleotides: 8. Germline CDR1 reads MNHGY; CDR2 reads SVAAGI.

This rearrangement joins TRBV12-3 or TRBV12-4 to TRBJ2-1; 7 nucleotides align to TRBD1. J gave up 6 bases and V 3 bases, and 5 bases lay outside the gene matches. The CDR3 is made up of 14 amino acids. CDR3 in DNA: TGTGCCAGCAGTTTGACCCAGGGGGTCAATGAGCAGTTCTTC. Amino acid sequence: CASSLTQGVNEQFF.

As for this clonotype: A much larger clone lies a single base off, so this may be a read error. The conserved phenylalanine or tryptophan is not found at the CDR3 terminus, so this likely reflects a read error. The chain carries TRBV28 and TRBJ2-7; maybe TRBD1 (6 bases). In germline, CDR1 is MDHEN, CDR2 SYDVKM. Trimming took off 5 bases at V and 0 bases at J, with 14 bases between the two ends. The CDR3 sequence is 15 residues long. The CDR3 is CASSPYRAGSYEQYY. The DNA of the CDR3 is TGTGCCAGCAGTCCGTACAGGGCGGGCTCCTACGAGCAGTACTAC.

V usage is TRBV19 and J usage is TRBJ2-3; D tentatively reads TRBD1 or TRBD2 (5 bases each). Per the germline V gene, CDR1 is LNHDA and CDR2 is SQIVND (reference sequence). Trimming took 4 bases from V and 2 from J, leaving 16 bases between them. The CDR3 spans 16 residues. The CDR3 bases are TGTGCCAGTAGTAGGAAGGTAGGGACCTACACAGATACGCAGTATTTT. Translating it yields CASSRKVGTYTDTQYF.

The J gene is TRBJ2-7, the V gene TRBV6-2 or TRBV6-3, with TRBD2 identical over 7 bases. CDR1 MNHEY and CDR2 SVGEGT come from the germline V gene. CDR3 length: 14 amino acids. The J segment lost 3 bases and the V segment lost 7 bases, leaving 9 bases of the junction unmatched. Here the CDR3 reads CASKQLGGGYEQYF. For the CDR3, the DNA is TGTGCCAGCAAACAACTGGGCGGGGGCTACGAGCAGTACTTC.

This clonotype was observed a few times. This sequence joins TRBV10-3 and TRBJ2-1, with D maybe TRBD2 (6 bases). Looked up from germline, CDR1 is ENHRY and CDR2 is SYGVKD. This CDR3 spans 13 amino acids. The V end was cut by 10 bases, the J end by 9 bases, with 19 bases between. CDR3 loop: CATNSSSSVEQFF. The CDR3, as DNA: TGTGCCACCAACTCTTCTTCTAGCGTTGAGCAGTTCTTC.

The sample holds many counts of this clonotype. The chain uses TRBV2 and TRBJ1-1, with no clear D. Germline CDR1 is SNHLY and CDR2 is FYNNEI. V was pared by 4 bases and J by 3 bases, with 12 bases between. This CDR3 comprises 14 residues. Here the CDR3 reads CASSVDVVHTEAFF. The DNA for the CDR3 is TGTGCCAGCAGTGTTGACGTGGTGCACACTGAAGCTTTCTTT.

Details on this clonotype: No conserved phenylalanine or tryptophan ends this CDR3, so it is likely a read error. V and J are TRBV6-1 and TRBJ1-1, with TRBD1 identical over 7 bases. Trimming removed 6 bases from V and 6 bases from J; junction bases left unmatched: 10. CDR3 size: 14 residues. CDR1 is MNHNS, CDR2 SASEGT, per germline. As DNA, the CDR3 is TGTGCCAGCAGAAGCACCGGGACAGTACCTGAAGCTTTCCTT. Its protein product is CASRSTGTVPEAFL.

This clonotype was recorded at least ten times. The genes are TRBV27 and TRBJ1-2; D gene ambiguous. CDR1 is MNHEY, CDR2 SMNVEV, per germline (reference sequence). Trimming took off 7 bases at V and 4 bases at J, with 10 bases between the two ends. This CDR3 has 12 residues. The CDR3 coding sequence is TGTGCCAGCAAAGGTTCCTCCTATGGCTACACCTTC. Residues: CASKGSSYGYTF.

As concerns this clonotype: The CDR3 does not end in the conserved phenylalanine or tryptophan, so this is likely a read error. This chain uses TRBV3-1 with TRBJ2-5; TRBD2 matches at 9 bases. Germline values: CDR1 LGHDT, CDR2 YNNKEL (reference sequence). This CDR3 spans 15 amino acids. The junction had 5 bases not matched to a gene; V was cut back by 1 base and J by 5 bases. CDR3 nucleotide sequence: TGTGCCAGCAGCCAAGCGGGACTAGCTCCTGAGACCCAGTACCTC. Residues: CASSQAGLAPETQYL.

The table lists this clonotype with a few counts. The chain recombines TRBV6-2 or TRBV6-3 with TRBJ2-7; D call uncertain. This CDR3 region has 15 residues. Trimming cost V 2 bases and J 5 bases, with 16 bases left between them. Germline-derived CDR1 and CDR2 are MNHEY and SVGEGT. The DNA of the CDR3 is TGTGCCAGCAGTTACCCTACAGTGCCTGGGGACGAGCAGTACTTC. Protein: CASSYPTVPGDEQYF.

The chain couples TRBV6-2 or TRBV6-3 to TRBJ2-7; possibly TRBD1 for D (5 bases). V was pared by 6 bases and J by 2 bases, with 23 bases between. Looked up from germline, CDR1 is MNHEY and CDR2 is SVGEGT. This CDR3 contains 17 residues. CDR3 sequence reads: CASSHTQDSQPPYEQYF. The CDR3 nucleotides read TGTGCCAGCAGCCACACCCAAGACAGCCAGCCACCCTACGAGCAGTACTTC.

At least ten counts were recorded for this clonotype. The chain recombines TRBV14 with TRBJ1-1, with a weak D call TRBD1 (5 bases). Deletions cut 3 bases from V and 0 bases from J, with 20 bases between. The CDR3 has 18 amino acids. Germline V gene data show CDR1 as SGHDN and CDR2 as FVKESK. As DNA, the CDR3 is TGTGCCAGCAGCCAGGGTCCGAGGGGCGTGGGGTTGAACACTGAAGCTTTCTTT. This gives the protein CASSQGPRGVGLNTEAFF.

This clonotype was picked up many times. The rearrangement uses TRBV19 and TRBJ2-3; no firm D call. V lost 6 bases to trimming and J lost 4 bases, with 14 bases between them. This CDR3 comprises 14 residues. Looked up from germline, CDR1 is LNHDA and CDR2 is SQIVND (reference sequence). The CDR3: CASRGSPAADTQYF. CDR3 nucleotide sequence: TGTGCCAGTAGGGGGTCCCCGGCGGCAGATACGCAGTATTTT.

The CDR3: CASSRDRGLGDEQFF. CDR3 coding DNA: TGTGCCAGCAGCCGGGACAGGGGGCTGGGGGATGAGCAGTTCTTC. This rearrangement joins TRBV7-2 to TRBJ2-1; 12 bases match TRBD1. Germline V gives CDR1 SGHTA, CDR2 FQGNSA. The CDR3 is 15 residues long. After removal of 5 bases from V and 8 bases from J, the junction contained 7 bases not matched to a gene.

This chain connects TRBV10-1 to TRBJ2-5, with D tentatively TRBD1 or TRBD2 (5 bases each). CDR3 length: 15 amino acids. Germline V lookup: CDR1 WNHNN, CDR2 SYGVQD (reference sequence). Trimming took 3 bases from V and 1 from J, leaving 12 bases between them. DNA for the CDR3: TGCGCCAGCAGTGAACCAGGTGGGGGCCAAGAGACCCAGTACTTC. This gives the protein CASSEPGGGQETQYF.

The CDR3 coding sequence is TGTGCCAGCAGCCAGAGGTTTCTCTCCGATAGCAATCAGCCCCAGCATTTT. Residues: CASSQRFLSDSNQPQHF. The rearrangement uses TRBV3-1 and TRBJ1-5; no firm D call. V was cut by 3 bases and J by 0 bases, with 15 bases left in between. This CDR3 comprises 17 residues. Per the germline V gene, CDR1 is LGHDT and CDR2 is YNNKEL (reference sequence).

This clonotype was seen a few times. This could be a read error, since a much larger clone is one nucleotide away. The chain couples TRBV6-1 to TRBJ1-1; D not resolved. Trimming shortened V by 10 bases and J by 4 bases, and 19 bases separated the two germline ends. The CDR3 is made up of 14 amino acids. Looked up from germline, CDR1 is MNHNS and CDR2 is SASEGT. The CDR3 loop is CATHSTIMSTEAFF. In DNA form, the CDR3 reads TGTGCCACCCACTCGACGATTATGAGCACTGAAGCTTTCTTT.

This clonotype was seen more than once but under ten times. This sequence joins TRBV20-1 and TRBJ2-1; the D gene is possibly TRBD2 (6 bases). CDR3 length equals 17 residues. The germline V gene encodes CDR1 DFQATT and CDR2 SNEGSKA (reference sequence). V lost 1 base and J 5 bases, leaving 21 bases between the germline ends. CDR3 region: CSARGHRREFKNNEQFF. CDR3 nucleotides: TGCAGTGCTAGAGGGCACCGCCGGGAGTTCAAAAACAATGAGCAGTTCTTC.

This clonotype was detected ten times or more. The V gene is TRBV18, the J gene TRBJ2-1; D is perhaps TRBD1 (6 bases). The CDR3 contains 17 residues. Per the germline V gene, CDR1 is KGHSH and CDR2 is LQKENI. Deletions cut 5 bases from V and 5 bases from J, with 22 bases between. CDR3 nucleotide sequence: TGTGCCAGCTCATTCTCACTACAGGGATCTTCGGACAATGAGCAGTTCTTC. Translating gives CASSFSLQGSSDNEQFF.

This clonotype was recorded at least ten times. The junction shows a germline mismatch at one end, possibly a read error. V and J are TRBV19 and TRBJ1-2, with TRBD1 matching 9 bases. CDR1 is LNHDA and CDR2 is SQIVND in the germline V gene (reference sequence). CDR3 length equals 13 residues. DNA for the CDR3: TGTGCCAGCAGTACAGGGGGCAACTATGGCTACACCTTC. It encodes CASSTGGNYGYTF.

The V call is TRBV5-1, the J call TRBJ2-7, with D perhaps TRBD1 (5 bases). Germline V CDR1 and CDR2: SGHRS, YFSETQ. The CDR3 has 16 residues. The V and J ends lost 0 bases and 2 bases respectively, with 15 bases between them. The DNA of the CDR3 is TGCGCCAGCAGCTTGGAAAGTGGGGCAGGGCCCTACGAGCAGTACTTC. Protein: CASSLESGAGPYEQYF.